Here is one T cell receptor beta chain with its context. Original methodology: Amplification of reference gene primers was used by the study to estimate nucleated cell counts. TCRdb keeps only in-frame clones here, not all; method: immunoSEQ multiplex PCR. The D gene and trimming were derived from the DNA, and the V and J assignments and clone size from that table. There are 60,000 to 90,000 clones in the sample; about 74% occur only once, and 2.6% lies in the top ten. The entry originates in a study of blood T cell repertoires in COVID-19. Across the study: The samples span acute and convalescent COVID-19 from the United States, Italy and Spain. Sources were T cells, B-cell-depleted T cells, or PBMCs; the material itself was cDNA or gDNA.

The germline CDR1 and CDR2 sequences are KGHSY and FQNENV. Trimming at V came to 5 bases and at J to 3 bases, leaving 10 bases not matched to a gene. The CDR3 extends over 15 amino acids. Sample: peripheral blood. This sequence joins TRBV16 and TRBJ2-7; 7 bases are shared with TRBD2. This TCR came from a human donor with acute or convalescent COVID-19. The donor label of this sample is uncertain. The CDR3 reads CASSNPSGGRYEQYF. The CDR3, as DNA: TGTGCCAGCAGCAATCCTAGCGGAGGCCGCTACGAGCAGTACTTC. Full variable domain (missing parts from reference TRBV16 and TRBJ2-7): GEEVAQTPKHLVRGEGQKAKLYCAPIKGHSYVFWYQQVLKNEFKFLISFQNENVFDETGMPKERFSAKCLPNSPCSLEIQATKLEDSAVYFCASSNPSGGRYEQYFGPGTRLTVT.